These 5 T cell receptor beta chains originate from one sample sequenced in a study of glioma-infiltrating T cells. The iRepertoire nested amplicon-rescue multiplex PCR amplified TCR alpha and beta CDR3s from RNA. TCRdb independently ran MiXCR on the multiplex PCR reads; one entry per CDR3 protein. The sample carries about 110,000 distinct CDR3 sequences, 20% to 30% recorded once. Sequenced: glioma tissue, nonneoplastic brain tissue, or PBMCs (not recorded which). The receptors come from a human donor with low-grade glioma or glioblastoma, undergoing nonglioma brain surgery, or in good health (not recorded which).

This clonotype was seen many times. The chain recombines TRBV7-2 with TRBJ2-7; D is undetermined. Germline CDR1 is SGHTA and CDR2 is FQGNSA. This CDR3 contains 14 residues. V was shortened by 5 bases and J by 0 bases, with 11 bases between the two germline ends. The CDR3 protein is CASSPQASSYEQYF. As DNA, the CDR3 is TGTGCCAGCAGCCCTCAAGCGAGCTCCTACGAGCAGTACTTC.

A single count supports this clonotype. A clone one base away is much larger, so this may be a read error. V is TRBV12-3 or TRBV12-4 and J is TRBJ2-5; 10 nucleotides line up with TRBD2. J was trimmed by 4 bases and V by 10 bases; bases with no gene match: 9. The CDR3 has 14 amino acids. The chain's CDR3 is CAIGSGGAGETQYF. The CDR3 nucleotides are TGTGCCATCGGAAGCGGGGGGGCCGGAGAGACCCAGTACTTC.

Many counts were recorded for this clonotype. The gene calls are TRBV2 and TRBJ2-3, with D possibly matching TRBD2 (5 bases). CDR3 size: 16 residues. The V gene's germline CDR1 is SNHLY and CDR2 FYNNEI. V was trimmed by 5 bases and J by 0 bases, leaving 15 bases between them. The CDR3 DNA follows: TGTGCCAGCAGTTACTCCCGGGGAGCCAGCACAGATACGCAGTATTTT. Protein: CASSYSRGASTDTQYF. Full variable domain (missing parts from reference TRBV2 and TRBJ2-3): EPEVTQTPSHQVTQMGQEVILRCVPISNHLYFYWYRQILGQKVEFLVSFYNNEISEKSEIFDDQFSVERPDGSNFTLKIRSTKLEDSAMYFCASSYSRGASTDTQYFGPGTRLTVL.

This clonotype was found many times. The CDR3 reads CSVAPRDRGLETQYF. The CDR3, as DNA: TGCAGCGTTGCCCCCCGGGACAGGGGACTAGAGACCCAGTACTTC. V and J are TRBV29-1 and TRBJ2-5, with 10 bases identical to TRBD1. CDR3 length: 15 residues. Germline CDR1 and CDR2: SQVTM and ANQGSEA. The junction had 9 bases not matched to a gene; V was cut back by 4 bases and J by 4 bases.

Turning to this clonotype: A much bigger clone sits one base away, suggesting this may be a read error. This chain joins TRBV7-6 and TRBJ2-7, with D perhaps TRBD2 (6 bases). Germline values: CDR1 SGHVS, CDR2 FNYEAQ. CDR3 length: 13 residues. The CDR3 loop is CACSFRDFYEQYF. CDR3 coding DNA: TGTGCCTGCAGTTTCCGGGACTTCTACGAGCAGTACTTC.